Given below is one TCR beta chain in context. This entry comes from a study of T cell changes during pregnancy in multiple sclerosis. The CDR3 loop spans 13 amino acids. The germline CDR1 and CDR2 sequences are LNHDA and SQIVND (reference sequence). Trimming stripped 3 bases from V and 0 bases from J, with 6 bases between. Data came from immunoSEQ multiplex PCR; TCRdb stores just in-frame clones and leaves some out. This table has tens of thousands of clones, 80% to 90% appearing once. V and J are TRBV19 and TRBJ2-7; unclear D gene. This sequence originates from a female donor in good health, enrolled as a control in a pregnancy study. The source material was CD4+ T cells from peripheral blood mononuclear cells, sampled in the first trimester of pregnancy. The CDR3 loop reads CASSIPGSYEQYF. The CDR3 DNA sequence: TGTGCCAGTAGTATCCCAGGCTCCTACGAGCAGTACTTC. Supplemented by reference TRBV19 and TRBJ2-7, the full variable domain reads DGGITQSPKYLFRKEGQNVTLSCEQNLNHDAMYWYRQDPGQGLRLIYYSQIVNDFQKGDIAEGYSVSREKKESFPLTVTSAQKNPTAFYLCASSIPGSYEQYFGPGTRLTVT.